Listed below are T cell receptor beta chains from one sample, sequenced in a study of identical twins. TCRdb independently ran MiXCR on the 5' RACE reads; one entry per CDR3 protein. The sample lists some 600,000 distinct CDR3 sequences, just over 7% seen once, with 1.5% to 2% in the top ten. This sample also belongs to another study, concerning yellow fever vaccine responses in identical twins.

The sequenced material came from PBMCs. All receptors come from a woman aged 18-29 years in good health. Each CDR3 is given with its conserved first and last residue.

cdr3_aa j_call v_call
CASSYSSTNLNTEAFF TRBJ1-1 TRBV6-2/TRBV6-3
CASSRVRDRVSGTGELFF TRBJ2-2 TRBV27
CASSGGGRSGNTEAFF TRBJ1-1 TRBV6-1
CASSTYHGTGAQGEQFF TRBJ2-1 TRBV12-3/TRBV12-4
CASSSSRLEGSSYNEQFF TRBJ2-1 TRBV7-6
CASSLKRASTDTQYF TRBJ2-3 TRBV7-2
CAGQQAPNTEAFF TRBJ1-1 TRBV11-2
CASSLGAGFSNEQFF TRBJ2-1 TRBV7-9
CASSLQGGLEGYTF TRBJ1-2 TRBV7-9
CSALLRGSTGELFF TRBJ2-2 TRBV20-1
CASSPRGREETQYF TRBJ2-5 TRBV9
CASMDRGGTEAFF TRBJ1-1 TRBV6-1
CASSPLQGEFGTGELFF TRBJ2-2 TRBV4-1
CASSLRELNGYTF TRBJ1-2 TRBV12-3/TRBV12-4
CASSQGEQDEQFF TRBJ2-1 TRBV4-1
CASSWDRGDYEQYF TRBJ2-7 TRBV7-9
CASSPGTSGAYEQYF TRBJ2-7 TRBV27
CSASLDREGGEQYF TRBJ2-7 TRBV20-1
CASAWTANSDANTEAFF TRBJ1-1 TRBV12-5
CAISSGTSGRVWTGELFF TRBJ2-2 TRBV10-3
CASSQDQGLAGQTGELFF TRBJ2-2 TRBV4-2
CASSLSGNEQYF TRBJ2-7 TRBV12-3/TRBV12-4
CASSFDGTASGANVLTF TRBJ2-6 TRBV11-1
CASTGLPAYEQYF TRBJ2-7 TRBV7-9
CASSVQGDRVYEQYF TRBJ2-7 TRBV5-1
CSASRDTQNIQYF TRBJ2-4 TRBV20-1
CSARALAGVKDTQYF TRBJ2-3 TRBV20-1
CASSFGRGLHEQYF TRBJ2-7 TRBV7-9
CASSYSPTGSYGYTF TRBJ1-2 TRBV6-5
CATSDLSRPYEQYF TRBJ2-7 TRBV24-1
CASSQPTGGYGYTF TRBJ1-2 TRBV4-1
CSALGSLVNTEAFF TRBJ1-1 TRBV20-1
CASSLAPDTWGSPLHF TRBJ1-6 TRBV5-1
CASSLKYSGRNYNEQFF TRBJ2-1 TRBV5-1
CASSLAGASQETQYF TRBJ2-5 TRBV12-3/TRBV12-4
CASTKTGVAYGYTF TRBJ1-2 TRBV12-3/TRBV12-4